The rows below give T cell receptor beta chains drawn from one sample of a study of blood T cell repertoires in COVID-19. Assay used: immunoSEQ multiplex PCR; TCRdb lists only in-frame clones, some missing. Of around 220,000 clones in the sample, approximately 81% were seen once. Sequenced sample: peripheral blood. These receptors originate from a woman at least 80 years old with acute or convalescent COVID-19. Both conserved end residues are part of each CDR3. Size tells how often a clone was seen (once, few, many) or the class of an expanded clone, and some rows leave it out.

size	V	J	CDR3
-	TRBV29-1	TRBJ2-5	CSVMILLARETQYF
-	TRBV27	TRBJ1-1	CASSSYRAASMNTEAFF
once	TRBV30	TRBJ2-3	CAWSAVGTQYF
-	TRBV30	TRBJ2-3	CAWNKLRNTDTQYF
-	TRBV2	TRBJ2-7	CASTLASYEQYF
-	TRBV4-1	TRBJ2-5	CASSQDYAGWETQYF
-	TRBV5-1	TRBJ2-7	CASSLARLGEQYF
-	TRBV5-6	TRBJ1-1	CASSLVYTEAFF
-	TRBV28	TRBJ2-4	CASSGTQVSKNIQYF
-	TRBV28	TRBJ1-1	CASRTAPSTEAFF
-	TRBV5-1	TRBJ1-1	CASSSGSPTANTEAFF
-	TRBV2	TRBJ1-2	CASSEGRAYGYTF
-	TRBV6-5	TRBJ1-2	CASRKTGNIYGYTF
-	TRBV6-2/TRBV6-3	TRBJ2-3	CASSDGADTQYF
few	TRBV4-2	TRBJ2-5	CASSQEYSGGAETQYF
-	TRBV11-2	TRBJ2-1	CASLMGTSGMSYNEQFF
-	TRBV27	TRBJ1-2	CASSHRQGGGYGYTF
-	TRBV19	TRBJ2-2	CASSIAGTGGGELFF
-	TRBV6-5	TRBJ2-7	CASSPPTSGYEQYF
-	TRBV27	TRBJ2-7	CASSSTSGNSYEQYF
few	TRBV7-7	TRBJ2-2	CASSPTTAGTGELFF
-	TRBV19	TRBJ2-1	CASIRGSGRSEQFF
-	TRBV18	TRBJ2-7	CASSPPGQGSPYEQYF
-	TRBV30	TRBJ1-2	CAWMGRGWLYGYTF
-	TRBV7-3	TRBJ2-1	CASRERGDIVNEQFF
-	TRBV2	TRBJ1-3	CASSDEAITIYF
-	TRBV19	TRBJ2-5	CASSIEWGVEGSSGTQYF
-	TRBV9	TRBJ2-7	CASSVGGLGSYEQYF
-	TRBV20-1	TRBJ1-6	CSASQTGQGDSPLHF
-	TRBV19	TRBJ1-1	CASSITGKNTEAFF
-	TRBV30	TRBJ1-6	CAWTDAGSSYNSPLHF
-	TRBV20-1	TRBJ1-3	CSASGRSGNTIYF
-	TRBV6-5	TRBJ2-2	CASRIRGAGELFF
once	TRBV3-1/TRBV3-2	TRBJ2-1	CASSPREDSYNEQFF
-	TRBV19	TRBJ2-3	CASSISDTQYF
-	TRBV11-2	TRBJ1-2	CASSSRNLQGYTF
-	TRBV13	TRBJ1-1	CASSLVLGGTEAFF
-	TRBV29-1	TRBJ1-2	CSAAQGTANYGYTF
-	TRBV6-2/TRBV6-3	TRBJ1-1	CASSFPGQLRATEAFF
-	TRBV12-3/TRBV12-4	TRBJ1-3	CASSLTVGNTIYF
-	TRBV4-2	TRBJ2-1	CASSQDVVVGQFF
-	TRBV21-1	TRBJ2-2	CASSKASTGGTKNTGELFF
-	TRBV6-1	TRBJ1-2	CASSEGLEIIYGYTF
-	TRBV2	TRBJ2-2	CASSKEPTGELFF
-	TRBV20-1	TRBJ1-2	CSASPQLGANYGYTF
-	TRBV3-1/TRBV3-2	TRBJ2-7	CASSQAGSGRWEQYF
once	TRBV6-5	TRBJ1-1	CASSTTGRNTEAFF
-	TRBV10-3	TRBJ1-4	CAISDSEKLFF
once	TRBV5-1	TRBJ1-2	CASSLVQGGYGYTF
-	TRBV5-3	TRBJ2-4	CAGSSGGGNIQYF
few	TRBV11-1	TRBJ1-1	CASSPEGQIMNTEAFF
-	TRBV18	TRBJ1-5	CASSVQGSSDQPQHF
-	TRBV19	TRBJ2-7	CASSLTSGVSYEQYF
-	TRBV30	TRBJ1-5	CAWSDYRGPQPQHF
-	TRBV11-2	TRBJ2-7	CASSWTKTYEQYF
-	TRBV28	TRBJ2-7	CASTPPAGGRYEQYF
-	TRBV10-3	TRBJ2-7	CATRLGGDGEQYF
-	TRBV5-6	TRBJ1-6	CASSLRPGRLNNSPLHF
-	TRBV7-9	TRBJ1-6	CASSLPGEWSPLHF